The source of this TCR beta chain is a study of CD8 T cells in Susac syndrome (dated by TCRdb to 2018 to 2020). With respect to the entire study: The study used repertoire sequencing to test whether antigen drove CD8+ T cell activation and differentiation in Susac syndrome.

A remark on this clonotype: Its target antigen remains unknown. Base qualities are not recorded, but no much larger clone differs from it by a single base.

The paper's findings and limits, for the study overall: The TCR sequencing and HLA analysis was acknowledged to have included a relatively small number of individuals.

The V and J ends are trimmed by 0 bases and 2 bases, leaving 14 bases between them. The germline V gene encodes CDR1 SQVTM and CDR2 ANQGSEA. The CDR3, from cysteine to phenylalanine, totals 16 residues. Left in the record is the CDR3 DNA by itself, 48 bases read in frame from the first base. High-throughput TCR beta sequencing profiled peripheral blood CD8+ and CD4+ T cells from healthy donors, Susac syndrome patients and multiple sclerosis patients. Multiple sclerosis controls were treatment-naive patients with stable or active relapsing-remitting disease fulfilling revised McDonald criteria. CD8+ TEMRA cells were enriched by FACS, while bulk CD8+ and CD4+ T cells were purified by magnetic negative isolation. Blood was drawn into EDTA tubes, processed within 24 hours, and PBMCs were isolated by density gradient centrifugation. PBMCs destined for TCR sequencing were cryopreserved in liquid nitrogen and later thawed in a 37 °C water bath. The sorted or isolated CD4+, CD8+ and CD8+ TEMRA cells had a purity of 90% or higher.

RNA was extracted using the RNeasy kit, and roughly 0.5 to 1 microgram was reverse transcribed with random hexamers. TCR beta CDR3 regions were amplified with the immunoSEQ multiplex PCR assay covering 54 Vbeta and 13 Jbeta segments. PCR amplification bias was corrected using a synthetic template baseline for primer optimization and computational correction. The published analysis was carried out like this. Reads were assigned to V, D and J genes according to IMGT and analyzed in immunoSEQ Analyzer, with only productive sequences retained. Clonality was calculated as one minus the Shannon entropy normalized by log2 of the number of productive unique sequences. For each patient and control, public and private clones were evaluated within the 100 most prevalent clones. Clones were defined as Susac-specific if absent from the healthy and MS cohorts, from 1052 published viral clones and from other ImmuneACCESS disease sequences. TCRdb trimmed the raw reads at Q25, called clones with MiXCR and kept productive beta chains. Every distinct CDR3 protein forms one entry, paired with its most common genes and DNA. V and J calls and clone size were set by TCRdb, not the authors. For this sample there are more than 200,000 distinct CDR3 sequences; around 95% appear just once. The biggest ten clones account for 0.065% to 0.075% of the sample.

The V and J genes are TRBV29-1 and TRBJ2-1, with TRBD2 tentatively as D gene (5 bases match). The clonotype originates from a human donor with multiple sclerosis. The sample consisted of CD4+ T cells from PBMCs. In nucleotide form, the sequence is TGCAGCGTTGAAGACCCGTCTTTGGGAGCCTACAATGAGCAGTTCTTC. The resulting protein is CSVEDPSLGAYNEQFF.